The T cell receptor beta chain under discussion was sequenced for a study of CD8 T cells in Susac syndrome. Germline assignment: CDR1 SGHTA and CDR2 FQGNSA. Between the trimmed V and J ends, which lost 0 bases and 1 base, there was a span of 12 bases. This CDR3 has 16 amino acids. The TEMRA cells underwent FACS enrichment, while the CD8+ and CD4+ T cells underwent negative isolation. Findings and caveats of the study: The study recognized that its TCR sequencing and HLA analysis covered a relatively small number of individuals.

A note on this clonotype: Its antigen remains unknown.

The RNA input was roughly 0.45 to 1 ug, and it was reverse transcribed with random hexamers. From the immunoSEQ multiplex PCR reads, TCRdb called clonotypes with MiXCR, one entry per CDR3 protein. The data show roughly 110,000 distinct CDR3 sequences, 85% to 95% seen once. The receptor comes from a human donor in good health. The genes are TRBV7-2 and TRBJ1-1; unclear D gene. The sequencing input was CD4+ T cells from PBMCs. The CDR3: CASSLAPGSSNTEAFF. The CDR3 bases are TGTGCCAGCAGCTTAGCGCCTGGAAGCTCGAACACTGAAGCTTTCTTT.